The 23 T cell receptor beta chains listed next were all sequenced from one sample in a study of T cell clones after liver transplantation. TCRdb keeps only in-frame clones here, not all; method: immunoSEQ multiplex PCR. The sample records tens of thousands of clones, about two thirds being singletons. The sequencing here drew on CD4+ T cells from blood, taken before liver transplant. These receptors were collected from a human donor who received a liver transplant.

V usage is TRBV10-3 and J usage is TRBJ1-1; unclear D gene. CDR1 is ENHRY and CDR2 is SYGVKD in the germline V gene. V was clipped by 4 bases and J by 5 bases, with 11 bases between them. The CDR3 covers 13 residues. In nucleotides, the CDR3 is TGTGCCATCAGTGTGAAGGGAGAGACTGAAGCTTTCTTT. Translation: CAISVKGETEAFF.

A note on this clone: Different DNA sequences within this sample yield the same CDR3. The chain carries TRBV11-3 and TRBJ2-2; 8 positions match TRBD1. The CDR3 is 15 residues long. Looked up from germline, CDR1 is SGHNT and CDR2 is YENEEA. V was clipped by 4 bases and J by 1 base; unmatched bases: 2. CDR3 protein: CASSSGTGNTGELFF. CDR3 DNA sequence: TGTGCCAGCAGCTCCGGGACAGGGAACACCGGGGAGCTGTTTTTT.

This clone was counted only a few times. The CDR3 here is CASSLGEAGGMFF. CDR3 nucleotides: TGTGCCAGCAGCTTGGGGGAAGCGGGGGGCATGTTCTTC. The rearrangement links TRBV5-4 to TRBJ2-1; 9 bases align to TRBD2. Germline V gene data show CDR1 as SGHNT and CDR2 as YYREEE (reference sequence). With 0 bases clipped from V and 15 bases from J, the junction kept 7 bases outside the gene matches. The CDR3 covers 13 residues. Variable domain in full (rest from reference TRBV5-4 and TRBJ2-1): ETGVTQSPTHLIKTRGQQVTLRCSSQSGHNTVSWYQQALGQGPQFIFQYYREEENGRGNFPPRFSGLQFPNYSSELNVNALELDDSALYLCASSLGEAGGMFFGPGTRLTVL.

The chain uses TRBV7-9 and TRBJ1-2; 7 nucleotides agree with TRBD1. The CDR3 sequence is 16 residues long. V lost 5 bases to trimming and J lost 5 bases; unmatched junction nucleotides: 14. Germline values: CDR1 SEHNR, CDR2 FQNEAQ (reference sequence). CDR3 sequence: CASSRQTPGTEYGYTF. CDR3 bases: TGTGCCAGCAGCCGCCAAACCCCCGGGACAGAATATGGCTACACCTTC.

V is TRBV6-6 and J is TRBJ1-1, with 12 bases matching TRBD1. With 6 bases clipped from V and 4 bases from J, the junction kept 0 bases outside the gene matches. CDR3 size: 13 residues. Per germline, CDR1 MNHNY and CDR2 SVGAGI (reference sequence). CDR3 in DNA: TGTGCCAGCAGGGGACAGGGGGCCACTGAAGCTTTCTTT. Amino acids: CASRGQGATEAFF.

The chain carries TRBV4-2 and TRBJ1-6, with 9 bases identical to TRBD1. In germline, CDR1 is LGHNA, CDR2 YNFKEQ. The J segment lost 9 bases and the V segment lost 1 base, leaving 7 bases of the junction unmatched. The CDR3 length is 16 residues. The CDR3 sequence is CASSQGPGQGFSPLHF. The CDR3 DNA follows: TGTGCCAGCAGCCAAGGTCCGGGACAGGGTTTTTCACCCCTCCACTTT.

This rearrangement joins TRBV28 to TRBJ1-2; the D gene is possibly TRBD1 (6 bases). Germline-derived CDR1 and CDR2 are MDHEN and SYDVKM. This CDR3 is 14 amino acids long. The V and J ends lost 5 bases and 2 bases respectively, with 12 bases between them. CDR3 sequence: CASSPQDRNYGYTF. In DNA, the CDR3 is TGTGCCAGCAGTCCTCAGGACAGAAACTATGGCTACACCTTC.

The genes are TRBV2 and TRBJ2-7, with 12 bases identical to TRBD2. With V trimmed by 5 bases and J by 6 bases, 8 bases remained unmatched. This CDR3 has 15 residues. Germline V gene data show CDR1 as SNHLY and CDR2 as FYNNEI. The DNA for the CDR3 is TGTGCCAGCAGTTTACCTAGCGGGGGGGCCCGCGAGCAGTACTTC. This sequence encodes CASSLPSGGAREQYF.

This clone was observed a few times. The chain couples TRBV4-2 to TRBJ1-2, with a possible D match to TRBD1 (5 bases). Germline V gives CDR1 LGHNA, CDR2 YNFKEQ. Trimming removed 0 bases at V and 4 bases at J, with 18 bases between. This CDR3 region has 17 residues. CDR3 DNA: TGTGCCAGCAGCCAAGAAGTGGCAGGGAAAAGTTCCTATGGCTACACCTTC. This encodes CASSQEVAGKSSYGYTF.

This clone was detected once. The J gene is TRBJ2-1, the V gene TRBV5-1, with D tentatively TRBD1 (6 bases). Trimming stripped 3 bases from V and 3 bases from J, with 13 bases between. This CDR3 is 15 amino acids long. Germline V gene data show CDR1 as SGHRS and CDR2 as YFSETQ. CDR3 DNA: TGCGCCAGCAGCTCCGGGACAACGAACTACAATGAGCAGTTCTTC. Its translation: CASSSGTTNYNEQFF.

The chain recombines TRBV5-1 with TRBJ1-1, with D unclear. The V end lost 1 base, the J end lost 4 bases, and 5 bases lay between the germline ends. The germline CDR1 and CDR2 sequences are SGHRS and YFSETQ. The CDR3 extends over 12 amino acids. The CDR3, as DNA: TGCGCCAGCAGCTTGACGGGCACTGAAGCTTTCTTT. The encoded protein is CASSLTGTEAFF. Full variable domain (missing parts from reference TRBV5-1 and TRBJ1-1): KAGVTQTPRYLIKTRGQQVTLSCSPISGHRSVSWYQQTPGQGLQFLFEYFSETQRNKGNFPGRFSGRQFSNSRSEMNVSTLELGDSALYLCASSLTGTEAFFGQGTRLTVV.

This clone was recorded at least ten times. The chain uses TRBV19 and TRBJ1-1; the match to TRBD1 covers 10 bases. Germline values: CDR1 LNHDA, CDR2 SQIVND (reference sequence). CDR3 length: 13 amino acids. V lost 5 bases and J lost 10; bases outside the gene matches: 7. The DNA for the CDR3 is TGTGCCAGTAGTTTCGACAGGGGGCGCGGAGCTTTCTTT. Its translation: CASSFDRGRGAFF.

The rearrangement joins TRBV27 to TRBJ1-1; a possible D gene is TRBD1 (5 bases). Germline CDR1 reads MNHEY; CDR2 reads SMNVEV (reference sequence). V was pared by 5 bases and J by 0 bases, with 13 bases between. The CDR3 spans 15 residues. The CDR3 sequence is CASSLDRAMNTEAFF. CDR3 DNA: TGTGCCAGCAGTCTCGACAGAGCTATGAACACTGAAGCTTTCTTT.

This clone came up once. This chain's CDR3 is CASSQDRDSYGYTF. The CDR3 nucleotides are TGCGCCAGCAGCCAAGACCGGGACAGCTATGGCTACACCTTC. The V gene is TRBV4-1, the J gene TRBJ1-2; TRBD1 matches 7 bases. Germline V lookup: CDR1 MGHRA, CDR2 YSYEKL. The CDR3 has 14 amino acids. V shed 0 bases and J 4 bases; nucleotides not matched to a gene: 2.

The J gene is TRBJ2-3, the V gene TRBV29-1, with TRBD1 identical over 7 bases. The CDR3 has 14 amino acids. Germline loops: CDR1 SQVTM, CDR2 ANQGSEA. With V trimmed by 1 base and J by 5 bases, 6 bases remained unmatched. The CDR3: CSVEVGRGQDTQYF. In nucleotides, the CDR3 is TGCAGCGTTGAAGTAGGAAGGGGGCAAGATACGCAGTATTTT.

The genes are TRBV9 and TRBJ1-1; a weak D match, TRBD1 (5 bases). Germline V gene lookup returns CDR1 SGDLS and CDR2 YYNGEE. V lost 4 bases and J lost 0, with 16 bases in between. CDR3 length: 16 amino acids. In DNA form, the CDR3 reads TGTGCCAGCAGCCCTCGCAGGGTAGAGGTGAACACTGAAGCTTTCTTT. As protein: CASSPRRVEVNTEAFF.

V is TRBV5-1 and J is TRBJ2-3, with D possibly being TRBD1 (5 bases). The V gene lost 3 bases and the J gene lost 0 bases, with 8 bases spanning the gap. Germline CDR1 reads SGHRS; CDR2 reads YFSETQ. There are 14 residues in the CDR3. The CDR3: CASSYAGSTDTQYF. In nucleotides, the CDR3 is TGCGCCAGCAGCTATGCAGGGAGCACAGATACGCAGTATTTT.

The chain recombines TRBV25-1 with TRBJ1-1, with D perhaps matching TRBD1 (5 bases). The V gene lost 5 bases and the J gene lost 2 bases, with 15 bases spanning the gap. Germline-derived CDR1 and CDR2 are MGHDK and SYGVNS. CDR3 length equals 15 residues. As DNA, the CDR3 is TGTGCCAGCAGTTCCTCCAGGACACTTAACACTGAAGCTTTCTTT. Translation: CASSSSRTLNTEAFF.

As DNA, the CDR3 is TGTGCCAGCACCGCGGACAGCCAGGCCTATAATTCACCCCTCCACTTT. It translates to CASTADSQAYNSPLHF. The rearrangement links TRBV2 to TRBJ1-6; D perhaps matches TRBD1 (6 bases). Trimming took off 7 bases at V and 2 bases at J, with 15 bases between the two ends. The CDR3 covers 16 residues. Germline lookup yields CDR1 SNHLY and CDR2 FYNNEI.

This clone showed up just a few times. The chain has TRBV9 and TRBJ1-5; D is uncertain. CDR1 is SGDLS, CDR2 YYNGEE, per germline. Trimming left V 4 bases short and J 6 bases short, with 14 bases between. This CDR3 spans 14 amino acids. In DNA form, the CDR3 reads TGTGCCAGCAGCCCGGGGAGGGCTTCTCAGCCCCAGCATTTT. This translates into CASSPGRASQPQHF.

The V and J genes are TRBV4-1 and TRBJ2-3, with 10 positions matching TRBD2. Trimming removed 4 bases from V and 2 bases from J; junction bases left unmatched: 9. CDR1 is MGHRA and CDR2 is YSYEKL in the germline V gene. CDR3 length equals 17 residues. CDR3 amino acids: CASSLGVAGGPTDTQYF. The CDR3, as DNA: TGCGCCAGCAGCCTGGGGGTAGCGGGGGGCCCCACAGATACGCAGTATTTT.

DNA of the CDR3: TGTGCCAGCAGTGAAAGGGCAGGGGACACTGAAGCTTTCTTT. Protein sequence: CASSERAGDTEAFF. This chain joins TRBV6-1 and TRBJ1-1; the D gene is possibly TRBD1 (6 bases). Germline V gives CDR1 MNHNS, CDR2 SASEGT. This CDR3 comprises 14 residues. V shed 2 bases and J shed 3 bases, with 10 bases lying between them.

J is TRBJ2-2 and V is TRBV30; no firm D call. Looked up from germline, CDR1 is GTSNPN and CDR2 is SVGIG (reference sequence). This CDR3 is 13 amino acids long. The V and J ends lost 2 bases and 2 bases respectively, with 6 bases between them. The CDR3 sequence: CAWSPLNTGELFF. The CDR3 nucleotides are TGTGCCTGGAGTCCCCTAAACACCGGGGAGCTGTTTTTT.